This TCR beta chain was found in a study of cytomegalovirus exposure and HLA in healthy donors (dated by TCRdb to 2016 to 2017). Regarding the complete study: According to an earlier analysis of a few hundred of the donors, about 179 million T cells yielded some 110 million unique TCR beta sequences and approximately 300 Gb of sequence data. An early release that covered 640 HLA-typed donors contained approximately 300 gigabases of sequencing data and tens of millions of unique TCR sequences. Among the roughly 400 genotyped donors, around 81% belonged to the genetic ancestry cluster associated with self-reported Caucasian donors. The study aimed to test whether cataloging public T cell receptors could reveal signatures of past pathogen exposure. The study used immunosequencing to profile the T cell repertoires of approximately 640 subjects and linked those repertoires to cytomegalovirus serostatus. Besides the first cohort of approximately 710 subjects, a separate validation cohort made up of 120 different subjects was used. To predict cytomegalovirus infection status, the study combined high-throughput TCR immunosequencing, statistical association of individual TCRs with disease status, and machine learning. A later analysis re-examined previously published TCR beta repertoires from more than 600 donors and added high-resolution HLA genotyping to investigate patterns of TCR occurrence. Rather than using new phenotypic data, the later analysis identified candidate immune exposures from TCR beta sequences and from how often those sequences occurred across donors. To decide whether each TCR beta V gene segment behaved as functional or pseudogenic, an earlier analysis of several hundred of the donors relied on high-throughput TCR beta sequencing. Donor age, sex, ethnicity and CMV serostatus were collected together with the repertoire data. Genome-wide SNP genotypes for about 65% of the roughly 670 donors were used in a later genetic analysis, which treated that subset as a discovery cohort. Every discovery cohort repertoire had been produced on one sequencing platform. HLA typing covered class I and class II loci at four-digit resolution. Typing coverage varied by locus: 629-630 donors for A, B, C, DRB1 and DQB1; more than 500 for DQA1; 600 to 610 for DPA1; approximately 490 for DPB1. Roughly 5 DR-DQ haplotypes were handled as single units for association and clustering, since linkage in the cohort was strong. Among some 410 genotyped donors of the cohort, an average of roughly 230,000 unique TCR beta nucleotide sequences was sequenced per donor, of which approximately 18% were non-productive. Here is what the overall study found, with its caveats: When HLA alleles, especially DR and DQ, strongly co-occurred, TCR associations were difficult to assign to individual alleles. In a later analysis, TCR association rates were found to vary across HLA loci, with the most associated TCRs seen for DRB1 alleles and the fewest for HLA-C alleles. Correlated functional status among segregating V segments might reflect linkage disequilibrium, but an unknown experimental factor could not be ruled out. The cohort was sequenced for TCR beta chains only, and without alpha or paired-chain data the features that could be detected were limited. Because HLA typing was unavailable for some donors at each locus, only the typed subset was used in association tests. At a false discovery rate of 0.05, a later analysis linked 16,951 TCR beta sequences to specific HLA alleles. The earlier analysis of fewer than 750 of the donors excluded some 15 rarely observed V segments, including chromosome 9 orphons, because counts were too low. In a later analysis, HLA-associated TCR beta chains were found to be more clonally expanded and to have lower generation probabilities than equally common non-associated chains. Most TCR sequences were observed very rarely across donors, whereas some public TCRs were present in many individuals. In a later analysis, several top co-occurrence clusters were reported to appear linked to parvovirus B19, influenza, CMV and Epstein-Barr virus. A later analysis found that most CMV-associated TCR beta chains appeared HLA-restricted, with HLA associations seemingly driven largely by CMV exposure. For the cohort, immune exposure information was limited to CMV serostatus. In an earlier analysis of some 540 of the donors, most TCR beta V segments appeared in productive rearrangements about 87% or about 30% of the time, broadly matching IMGT annotations. The study listed 164 TCR beta chains as associated with cytomegalovirus. A group of highly shared sequence variants was considered likely to be a technical artifact of the sequencing pipeline. According to a later genetic analysis, donors in an Asian-associated ancestry cluster had fewer N-insertions in productive TCRs than the approximately 630-donor mean. The authors suggested that the approach could potentially be extended to other disease states and immunological phenotypes. Sequencing depth was assumed to be roughly uniform across donors in the presence/absence analyses, though that assumption may not hold. A further reported finding was that TCR beta sequences accurately predicted the HLA-A and HLA-B alleles for most subjects in the first cohort. In vitro tests confirmed that three of the cytomegalovirus-associated TCR beta chains recognize cytomegalovirus antigens. In both the original and validation cohorts, the classifier was reported to diagnose cytomegalovirus status with high specificity and sensitivity. The 87-base-pair reads could not distinguish some IMGT-functional V segments, including TRBV6-2 and TRBV6-3, so those segments were excluded. A later genetic analysis associated a missense DCLRE1C variant with V-gene and J-gene trimming of TCR beta chains, and an independent cohort replicated the association.

Concerning this clone: This receptor's antigen is unknown. Base qualities are missing; no much larger clone stands one base away.

Library preparation was by the immunoSEQ multiplex PCR assay. For the multiplex PCR, a mixture combining 60 forward primers for TCR Vbeta segments and 13 reverse primers for TCR Jbeta segments was used. A multiplex PCR assay on genomic DNA amplified the CDR3 region of rearranged TCR beta genes. On the Illumina HiSeq System, the amplified TCR beta libraries were sequenced as 87-base-pair reads. On the study's bioinformatics: Across the 670 or so repertoires, a later analysis counted some 81 million unique TCR beta chains, 9.5 million to 12 million of which were shared by at least two donors. A nearest-neighbor algorithm error-corrected the raw reads and collapsed the reads into unique sequences, merging closely related sequences to remove PCR and sequencing errors. Alignment of CDR3 sequences to IMGT reference sequences was used to assign V, D and J gene segments. For a sequence to be retained, at least a six-nucleotide match to both a V gene segment and a J gene segment was required. Rearrangements were classified as productive when the CDR3 lacked stop codons and remained in frame with V and J, and all other rearrangements were classified as non-productive. Following IMGT convention, CDR3 was defined as the stretch from the second conserved V-encoded cysteine up to the conserved J-encoded phenylalanine. Sequences without an unambiguous match to a single V gene segment were excluded from the earlier analysis of a few hundred of the donors. An earlier analysis of approximately 590 of the donors called V segments functional above 56.7% productive rearrangements and segregating when the between-donor standard deviation exceeded 5%. A statistical classification framework was built for diagnosing cytomegalovirus status from the catalog of TCR beta chain sequences. In a later analysis, TCR nucleotide sequences were compared against IMGT/GENE-DB human TR gene sequences so that V and J genes could be assigned. A later analysis assigned CDR3 sequences and most-parsimonious VDJ recombination scenarios with the TCRdist pipeline. In a later analysis, each TCR beta chain was defined by its CDR3 amino acid sequence together with its V-gene family, and reads lacking a unique V-gene family were excluded. A later analysis removed 550 to 700 highly shared, low-generation-probability nucleotide sequences to deal with suspected cross-contamination and a sequencing artifact. For each public chain, a later analysis derived a clonal expansion index from normalized ranks of inferred template counts within each repertoire. In a later analysis, generation probabilities were computed with a VDJ recombination model fitted to out-of-frame rearrangements, and the resulting probabilities were checked against IGoR. In a later analysis, TCR-TCR, TCR-HLA and TCR-CMV co-occurrence was scored with hypergeometric tests, and a repertoire-size bias correction was applied to TCR pairs. In a later analysis, false discovery rates were estimated by permuting HLA or CMV assignments 20 times. In a later analysis, co-occurring TCRs were grouped with DBSCAN, and TCRdist sequence similarity was added when clustering was performed within HLA-allele-positive subsets. Repertoires with fewer than 30,000 or more than 120,000 public chains, plus five repertoires with anomalous nucleotide sharing, were excluded from co-occurrence clustering. This immuneACCESS table, as held by TCRdb, lists in-frame sequences with V and J called but not all clones. Of the missing ones, under half trace to an unresolved V gene in checked studies; the others have no known cause. V and J calls and clone size are copied from that table; D and trimming were computed from the DNA. The sample records around 100,000 clones, 79% of which are singletons. The top ten constitute over 4% of the sample.

Based on the germline V gene (reference sequence), the CDR1 and CDR2 sequences are MNHNY and SVGAGI. From its cysteine to its phenylalanine, the CDR3 spans 14 amino acids. Here the CDR3 DNA is all that survives: 42 bases in frame from base 1. V gives up 6 bases and J gives up 6 bases, and the segment between their germline ends measures 17 bases. The cohort comprised approximately 700 healthy bone marrow donors. At the time of sampling, every cohort member was nominally healthy, though immune exposures that went unrecorded were likely present. The donor was CMV seropositive and was included in the group of 250 to 300 seropositive cohort members. Every donor gave a peripheral blood sample, and the peripheral blood mononuclear cells from that sample were used for TCR beta sequencing. Genomic DNA extraction from the blood cell samples was performed with the Qiagen DNeasy Blood Extraction Kit.

The material sequenced was PBMCs. The TCR sequence derives from a man aged 45-65 years in good health and CMV-seropositive. The chain uses TRBV6-6 and TRBJ1-2; TRBD1 is perhaps the D gene, given 6 matching bases. In nucleotides, the sequence is TGTGCCAGCAGACCGGGACACATGGGAGATGGCTACACCTTC. This is translated as CASRPGHMGDGYTF.